The source of this TCR beta chain is a study of cytomegalovirus exposure and HLA in healthy donors. Amplification used 60 Vbeta primers and 13 Jbeta primers. Using immunoSEQ multiplex PCR, the repertoire was profiled, and TCRdb retains in-frame clones only, with some absent. The sample has approximately 150,000 clones, approximately 83% seen once. In regard to this clone: The antigen is undetermined.

Notes on the study in general: As immune exposure information, only CMV serostatus was available. Sequencing depth across donors, presence/absence analyses assumed, was roughly uniform. In an earlier analysis, most TCR beta V segments were productive about 87% or about 30% of the time. From TCR beta sequences, most subjects' HLA-A and HLA-B alleles were reportedly predicted accurately.

The sequenced material came from PBMCs. The sequence was collected from a male donor in good health and CMV-seronegative.

CDR3 residues: CASSFLDLQGPGWEAFF. CDR3 coding DNA: TGTGCCAGCAGTTTCCTAGACCTACAGGGTCCGGGATGGGAAGCTTTCTTT. This chain connects TRBV28 to TRBJ1-1; TRBD1 is a possible D gene (6 bases). V was pared by 3 bases and J by 8 bases, with 25 bases between. The CDR3 contains 17 residues. CDR1 is MDHEN and CDR2 is SYDVKM in the germline V gene.